This paragraph reports one TCR beta chain. This sample is drawn from a study of blood T cell repertoires in COVID-19. Overall study: Samples representing acute and convalescent COVID-19 were sourced from the United States, Italy and Spain. The analysed material was cDNA or gDNA that came from T cells, B-cell-depleted T cells, or PBMCs.

TCRdb's table, derived via immunoSEQ multiplex PCR, lists solely in-frame clones and lacks some. Among about 240,000 clones listed, approximately 87% were seen once. The CDR3 is 16 amino acids. Germline values: CDR1 SGHVS, CDR2 FNYEAQ. V lost 2 bases and J 5 bases, leaving 17 bases between the germline ends. The receptor's source is a man aged 60 to 69 with acute or convalescent COVID-19. The chain joins TRBV7-6 to TRBJ2-3, with D possibly TRBD2 on 5 matching bases. The sample taken for sequencing was peripheral blood. Here the CDR3 DNA reads TGTGCCAGCAGCTTAATAGTTTGGGAGCCGAAAGATACGCAGTATTTT. Its translation is CASSLIVWEPKDTQYF.